A single sample gave rise to the 18 T cell receptor beta chains below, sequenced in a study of spatial heterogeneity in lung cancer. Stated time point: blood at routine non-recurrence follow-up after resection. Using its own MiXCR run on the 5' RACE reads, TCRdb lists one record per CDR3 protein. The sample has 9,500 to 13,000 distinct CDR3 sequences, roughly a tenth seen once. The input for sequencing was PBMCs, taken at follow-up. The receptors shown here come from a female donor with early-stage non-small cell lung cancer.

This clonotype is deemed medium-sized. The chain employs TRBV4-3 and TRBJ2-1; D is undetermined. The CDR3 is 14 amino acids. Trimming stripped 6 bases from V and 0 bases from J, with 9 bases between. Germline V gene data show CDR1 as LGHNA and CDR2 as YSLEER. CDR3 loop: CASSPGLSYNEQFF. CDR3 sequence (DNA): TGCGCCAGCAGTCCCGGTCTCTCCTACAATGAGCAGTTCTTC.

Of note for this clonotype: Given a much more abundant clone one base away, this may be a read error. V gene TRBV7-2 combines with J gene TRBJ2-7; tentatively, D is TRBD1 (5 bases). The CDR3 is 13 residues long. In germline, CDR1 is SGHTA, CDR2 FQGNSA. Trimming removed 5 bases from V and 1 base from J, with 9 bases in between. The CDR3 protein is CASSIRQSYEQYF. In DNA form, the CDR3 reads TGTGCCAGCAGCATCAGACAGTCCTACGAGCAGTACTTC.

This clonotype was seen a few times. The rearrangement joins TRBV7-2 to TRBJ2-1; TRBD2 is a possible D gene (5 bases). The germline CDR1 and CDR2 sequences are SGHTA and FQGNSA. CDR3 size: 15 residues. V lost 1 base and J 4 bases, leaving 11 bases between the germline ends. CDR3 bases: TGTGCCAGCAGCTTAGGGACTCCAAATTACAATGAGCAGTTCTTC. It translates to CASSLGTPNYNEQFF.

This clonotype was observed many times. V gene TRBV27 combines with J gene TRBJ2-5, with 8 bases matching TRBD2. The CDR3 is 15 residues long. Germline CDR1 reads MNHEY; CDR2 reads SMNVEV (reference sequence). J was trimmed by 2 bases and V by 2 bases; bases with no gene match: 4. The CDR3 DNA is TGTGCCAGCAGTTTAAGACTAGCGACACAAGAGACCCAGTACTTC. This codes for CASSLRLATQETQYF.

This sequence joins TRBV2 and TRBJ2-7; the match to TRBD2 covers 8 bases. The CDR3 runs 14 residues. Germline CDR1 and CDR2: SNHLY and FYNNEI. The J segment lost 0 bases and the V segment lost 10 bases, leaving 8 bases of the junction unmatched. CDR3 residues: CATSREGSSYEQYF. The CDR3 DNA reads as TGTGCCACCTCTCGGGAGGGCAGCTCCTACGAGCAGTACTTC.

This clonotype was seen at least ten times. CDR3 coding DNA: TGTGCCAGCAGGGGCGGTAACAGTCATGAGCAGTTCTTC. Translating gives CASRGGNSHEQFF. J is TRBJ2-1 and V is TRBV11-1; no firm D call. From germline, CDR1 is SGHAT and CDR2 FQDESV (reference sequence). Between the trimmed V and J ends, which lost 6 bases and 8 bases, there was a span of 14 bases. The CDR3 length is 13 residues.

This clonotype was seen at least ten times. CDR3 bases: TGTGCCAGCAGTCTGACAGTCACAGATACGCAGTATTTT. Translation: CASSLTVTDTQYF. V and J are TRBV27 and TRBJ2-3, with TRBD1 as a possible D gene (5 bases). Germline CDR1 and CDR2: MNHEY and SMNVEV (reference sequence). There are 13 residues in the CDR3. The V gene lost 5 bases and the J gene lost 2 bases, with 8 bases spanning the gap.

This clonotype has at least ten counts. The CDR3 DNA sequence: TGTGCCAGCAGCCGGGGGGAGACGGGTGAGCAGTTCTTC. Translation gives CASSRGETGEQFF. The V gene is TRBV7-9, the J gene TRBJ2-1, with 7 nucleotides matching TRBD2. The CDR3 spans 13 residues. The germline CDR1 and CDR2 sequences are SEHNR and FQNEAQ (reference sequence). After removal of 5 bases from V and 9 bases from J, the junction contained 7 bases not matched to a gene. The full variable domain, completed using reference TRBV7-9 and TRBJ2-1, is DTGVSQNPRHKITKRGQNVTFRCDPISEHNRLYWYRQTLGQGPEFLTYFQNEAQLEKSRLLSDRFSAERPKGSFSTLEIQRTEQGDSAMYLCASSRGETGEQFFGPGTRLTVL.

This clonotype occurred many times. This chain uses TRBV5-1 with TRBJ1-2, with a weak D call TRBD1 (6 bases). Trimming removed 2 bases at V and 4 bases at J, with 9 bases between. CDR1 and CDR2 from the germline V gene are SGHRS and YFSETQ. This CDR3 is 13 amino acids long. The CDR3 here is CASSFGGAYGYTF. Here the CDR3 DNA reads TGCGCCAGCAGCTTTGGGGGGGCCTATGGCTACACCTTC. The full variable domain, completed using reference TRBV5-1 and TRBJ1-2, is KAGVTQTPRYLIKTRGQQVTLSCSPISGHRSVSWYQQTPGQGLQFLFEYFSETQRNKGNFPGRFSGRQFSNSRSEMNVSTLELGDSALYLCASSFGGAYGYTFGSGTRLTVV.

There are many counts of this clonotype. The rearrangement links TRBV5-1 to TRBJ2-1; 8 nucleotides line up with TRBD1. J gave up 4 bases and V 4 bases, and 1 base lay outside the gene matches. The germline V gene has CDR1 SGHRS and CDR2 YFSETQ. The CDR3 is 13 amino acids. The DNA of the CDR3 is TGCGCCAGCAGCGGACAGGGTTACAATGAGCAGTTCTTC. It specifies CASSGQGYNEQFF.

At least ten counts were recorded for this clonotype. V gene TRBV7-9 combines with J gene TRBJ2-1, with D possibly called TRBD1 or TRBD2 (5 bases each). Germline V gene sequence: CDR1 SEHNR, CDR2 FQNEAQ (reference sequence). The CDR3 contains 16 residues. V was pared by 4 bases and J by 5 bases, with 18 bases between. For the CDR3, the DNA is TGTGCCAGCAGCTCCCCTTTTGATCTGGGGGACAATGAGCAGTTCTTC. It is translated as CASSSPFDLGDNEQFF.

Many counts were recorded for this clonotype. The J gene is TRBJ2-3, the V gene TRBV6-5; TRBD2 aligns across 9 bases. Trimming took 0 bases from V and 6 from J; bases not matched to a gene: 10. Germline CDR1 and CDR2: MNHEY and SVGAGI. This CDR3 contains 17 residues. CDR3 amino acids: CASSYSPPAGGGDTQYF. CDR3 sequence (DNA): TGTGCCAGCAGTTACTCCCCCCCAGCGGGAGGTGGGGATACGCAGTATTTT.

This clonotype was counted ten times or more. The chain is built from TRBV28 and TRBJ1-1; no reliable D call. The CDR3 contains 13 residues. V was trimmed by 3 bases and J by 2 bases, leaving 7 bases between them. The germline CDR1 and CDR2 sequences are MDHEN and SYDVKM. CDR3 amino acids: CASSLVVNTEAFF. CDR3 sequence (DNA): TGTGCCAGCAGTTTGGTCGTTAACACTGAAGCTTTCTTT.

Worth noting for this clonotype: This sequence may be a read error, since a much larger clone differs from it by one base. The rearrangement joins TRBV2 to TRBJ1-4; D is ambiguous. This CDR3 has 15 amino acids. Germline V gene data show CDR1 as SNHLY and CDR2 as FYNNEI. V was shortened by 2 bases and J by 3 bases, with 10 bases between the two germline ends. CDR3 amino acids: CASSEWARANEKLFF. The CDR3 bases are TGTGCCAGCAGTGAATGGGCGCGGGCTAATGAAAAACTGTTTTTT.

There are many counts of this clonotype. The chain recombines TRBV7-9 with TRBJ2-4, with a tentative D call TRBD1 (6 bases). The germline V and J ends were trimmed by 5 bases and 1 base, with 9 bases remaining between them. Per the germline V gene, CDR1 is SEHNR and CDR2 is FQNEAQ (reference sequence). The CDR3 consists of 14 residues. CDR3 sequence reads: CASSHREAKNIQYF. The CDR3 nucleotides are TGTGCCAGCAGCCACAGGGAGGCCAAAAACATTCAGTACTTC.

This chain joins TRBV28 and TRBJ1-2; no definite D call. Trimming took 2 bases from V and 3 from J, leaving 13 bases between them. Germline CDR1 reads MDHEN; CDR2 reads SYDVKM. The CDR3 has 15 residues. CDR3 sequence reads: CASSLPYGGHYGYTF. The CDR3 nucleotides are TGTGCCAGCAGTTTACCATATGGCGGCCACTATGGCTACACCTTC.

This clonotype was recorded many times. V is TRBV7-8 and J is TRBJ1-2; 7 bases map to TRBD1. Looked up from germline, CDR1 is SGHVS and CDR2 is FQNEAQ. Unmatched junction bases numbered 6, after V lost 7 bases and J lost 7 bases. This CDR3 is 12 amino acids long. The CDR3 nucleotides read TGTGCCAGCACCCCAGGGGGGGGTGGCTACACCTTC. Its protein product is CASTPGGGGYTF.

This clonotype was detected ten times or more. This CDR3 is CASSLVLAMGETQYF. Here the CDR3 DNA reads TGCGCCAGCAGCTTGGTACTAGCGATGGGAGAGACCCAGTACTTC. V gene TRBV5-1 combines with J gene TRBJ2-5, with TRBD2 matching 7 bases. Germline CDR1 is SGHRS and CDR2 is YFSETQ. This CDR3 is built from 15 residues. With 0 bases clipped from V and 4 bases from J, the junction kept 6 bases outside the gene matches.